The 23 T cell receptor beta chains below all came from one sample that was sequenced in a study of cytotoxic CD8 clonotypes in ibrutinib-treated CLL. Profiling relied on immunoSEQ multiplex PCR, and the TCRdb table lists in-frame clones only, not all of them. The table has nearly 300,000 clones, roughly 76% seen once. The starting material was PBMCs, obtained at disease progression, from a patient treated with ibrutinib. The receptor source for this set is a human donor with chronic lymphocytic leukemia.

The chain has TRBV11-2 and TRBJ1-2; the D is unclear. Germline V gene data show CDR1 as SGHAT and CDR2 as FQNNGV. This CDR3 spans 14 amino acids. V shed 5 bases and J shed 2 bases, with 12 bases lying between them. CDR3 amino acids: CASSRLLGNYGYTF. The CDR3 nucleotides read TGTGCCAGCAGCCGTCTTTTGGGGAACTATGGCTACACCTTC.

The chain employs TRBV18 and TRBJ1-2; possibly TRBD1 for D (5 bases). Per the germline V gene, CDR1 is KGHSH and CDR2 is LQKENI. The CDR3 consists of 16 residues. The V and J ends lost 2 bases and 2 bases respectively, with 15 bases between them. The CDR3 nucleotides read TGTGCCAGCTCACCAGCAGCAGGGCCCGTCAACTATGGCTACACCTTC. It is translated as CASSPAAGPVNYGYTF.

This chain joins TRBV19 and TRBJ2-1; 10 nucleotides agree with TRBD2. Looked up from germline, CDR1 is LNHDA and CDR2 is SQIVND (reference sequence). This CDR3 contains 17 residues. J gave up 3 bases and V 7 bases, and 12 bases lay outside the gene matches. The DNA of the CDR3 is TGTGCCAGTAATCGCGATAAAAGACTAGCGGGCTACAATGAGCAGTTCTTC. This sequence encodes CASNRDKRLAGYNEQFF.

The rearrangement links TRBV10-3 to TRBJ2-7; 7 nucleotides agree with TRBD1. The CDR3 loop spans 14 amino acids. Germline V gene lookup returns CDR1 ENHRY and CDR2 SYGVKD. Trimming at V came to 5 bases and at J to 2 bases, leaving 6 bases not matched to a gene. CDR3 loop: CAISLQGTAYEQYF. The CDR3 bases are TGTGCCATCAGTCTACAGGGGACGGCCTACGAGCAGTACTTC.

The J gene is TRBJ1-3, the V gene TRBV18; a weak D match, TRBD1 (5 bases). Per germline, CDR1 KGHSH and CDR2 LQKENI. V was clipped by 0 bases and J by 5 bases, with 11 bases between them. This CDR3 is built from 15 residues. Written as DNA, the CDR3 is TGTGCCAGCTCACCACCCTCCGGGGGTCGAAACACCATATATTTT. Translating it yields CASSPPSGGRNTIYF.

The J gene is TRBJ1-3, the V gene TRBV5-6, with TRBD1 matching 8 bases. This CDR3 spans 14 amino acids. The V gene's germline CDR1 is SGHDT and CDR2 YYEEEE. Trimming at V came to 4 bases and at J to 6 bases, leaving 6 bases not matched to a gene. The CDR3, as DNA: TGTGCCAGCAGCGCACCGGGACAGGCAAACACCATATATTTT. This encodes CASSAPGQANTIYF. Full variable domain (missing parts from reference TRBV5-6 and TRBJ1-3): DAGVTQSPTHLIKTRGQQVTLRCSPKSGHDTVSWYQQALGQGPQFIFQYYEEEERQRGNFPDRFSGHQFPNYSSELNVNALLLGDSALYLCASSAPGQANTIYFGEGSWLTVV.

This clone has a single count. The chain joins TRBV29-1 to TRBJ2-2; D is perhaps TRBD1 (5 bases). CDR3 length: 14 residues. V dropped 7 bases and J dropped 3 bases, with 15 bases sitting between them. CDR1 SQVTM and CDR2 ANQGSEA come from the germline V gene. CDR3 region: CSARRLGDTGELFF. CDR3 coding DNA: TGCAGCGCAAGACGGCTAGGGGACACCGGGGAGCTGTTTTTT.

The genes are TRBV18 and TRBJ2-3; possible D gene TRBD1, 6 bases. Deletions cut 0 bases from V and 4 bases from J, with 14 bases between. Germline lookup yields CDR1 KGHSH and CDR2 LQKENI. This CDR3 comprises 16 residues. Here the CDR3 reads CASSPPFGQRSDTQYF. Written as DNA, the CDR3 is TGTGCCAGCTCACCACCTTTCGGACAGAGATCAGATACGCAGTATTTT.

This chain connects TRBV25-1 to TRBJ1-1; D remains unclear. CDR3 length: 11 residues. Per germline, CDR1 MGHDK and CDR2 SYGVNS. The ends were cut back, 8 bases at V and 1 base at J, with 5 bases in the middle. The CDR3 sequence is CASGRNTEAFF. The CDR3 DNA reads TGTGCCAGCGGGCGGAACACTGAAGCTTTCTTT.

The chain is built from TRBV2 and TRBJ2-7, with D perhaps matching TRBD2 (5 bases). The germline CDR1 and CDR2 sequences are SNHLY and FYNNEI. There are 15 residues in the CDR3. V lost 0 bases and J lost 3, with 12 bases in between. This chain's CDR3 is CASSEALLEVYEQYF. The CDR3 coding sequence is TGTGCCAGCAGTGAAGCGCTTCTGGAGGTCTACGAGCAGTACTTC.

The chain recombines TRBV19 with TRBJ2-7, with D hard to call. V was clipped by 5 bases and J by 2 bases, with 16 bases between them. Germline values: CDR1 LNHDA, CDR2 SQIVND (reference sequence). This CDR3 is 15 amino acids long. For the CDR3, the DNA is TGTGCCAGTAGTTACAACGCCCATTCGCCCTACGAGCAGTACTTC. Translation: CASSYNAHSPYEQYF.

V gene TRBV7-8 combines with J gene TRBJ2-7, with TRBD1 matching over 7 bases. The germline V gene encodes CDR1 SGHVS and CDR2 FQNEAQ. The CDR3 consists of 14 residues. V was pared by 6 bases and J by 2 bases, with 7 bases of the junction left unmatched. This chain's CDR3 is CASRGRGQAYEQYF. The CDR3 DNA follows: TGTGCCAGCAGAGGCCGCGGACAGGCCTACGAGCAGTACTTC.

Regarding this clone: This may be a read error, as it is one base from a much larger clone. The chain employs TRBV13 and TRBJ2-7, with D possibly matching TRBD1 (6 bases). This CDR3 is built from 13 residues. Germline CDR1 is PRHDT and CDR2 is FYEKMQ (reference sequence). V was pared by 1 base and J by 3 bases, with 7 bases between. CDR3 in DNA: TGTGCCAGCAGCTTAGAACAGGGCTACGAGCAGTACTTC. Its protein is CASSLEQGYEQYF. The full variable domain, in which reference TRBV13 and TRBJ2-7 provide the parts outside the CDR3, is AAGVIQSPRHLIKEKRETATLKCYPIPRHDTVYWYQQGPGQDPQFLISFYEKMQSDKGSIPDRFSAQQFSDYHSELNMSSLELGDSALYFCASSLEQGYEQYFGPGTRLTVT.

This rearrangement joins TRBV6-6 to TRBJ1-5, with 7 nucleotides matching TRBD1. The V segment lost 6 bases and the J segment 6 bases; nucleotides outside the gene matches: 5. The CDR3 has 13 amino acids. The germline gives CDR1 MNHNY, CDR2 SVGAGI (reference sequence). The chain's CDR3 is CASSQGGSQPQHF. CDR3 nucleotides: TGTGCCAGCAGCCAGGGGGGAAGTCAGCCCCAGCATTTT.

This chain links TRBV29-1 with TRBJ2-5; no firm D call. Trimming stripped 4 bases from V and 1 base from J, with 13 bases between. Germline V gives CDR1 SQVTM, CDR2 ANQGSEA. CDR3 length: 14 residues. The CDR3 DNA is TGCAGCGTTGGCAGATGGGCCTTCCAAGAGACCCAGTACTTC. Protein sequence: CSVGRWAFQETQYF. The complete variable domain, with remaining parts taken from reference TRBV29-1 and TRBJ2-5, reads SAVISQKPSRDICQRGTSLTIQCQVDSQVTMMFWYRQQPGQSLTLIATANQGSEATYESGFVIDKFPISRPNLTFSTLTVSNMSPEDSSIYLCSVGRWAFQETQYFGPGTRLLVL.

This clone was found once. V usage is TRBV2 and J usage is TRBJ1-2, with unresolved D. Trimming stripped 6 bases from V and 5 bases from J, with 19 bases between. This CDR3 contains 15 residues. Germline V CDR1 and CDR2: SNHLY, FYNNEI. This chain's CDR3 is CASSPPWAVNYGYTF. The CDR3 DNA reads as TGTGCCAGCAGCCCCCCGTGGGCGGTTAATTATGGCTACACCTTC.

This clone has only a few counts. The rearrangement joins TRBV5-4 to TRBJ1-6, with D possibly being TRBD1 (6 bases). CDR1 and CDR2 (germline): SGHNT, YYREEE (reference sequence). The V and J ends lost 0 bases and 8 bases respectively, with 12 bases between them. This CDR3 has 15 amino acids. The CDR3 reads CASSLARGGDSPLHF. CDR3 DNA sequence: TGTGCCAGCAGCTTGGCCAGGGGTGGGGATTCACCCCTCCACTTT.

The V call is TRBV4-1, the J call TRBJ2-1; D ambiguous. The CDR3 is made up of 14 amino acids. Germline CDR1 and CDR2: MGHRA and YSYEKL. V was trimmed by 0 bases and J by 8 bases, leaving 11 bases between them. The CDR3 sequence: CASSQDILLDEQFF. As DNA, the CDR3 is TGCGCCAGCAGCCAAGACATCCTATTGGATGAGCAGTTCTTC.

This clone is medium-sized (0.01 to 0.1%). The rearrangement uses TRBV9 and TRBJ1-3; D perhaps matches TRBD1 (6 bases). The CDR3 has 14 residues. Looked up from germline, CDR1 is SGDLS and CDR2 is YYNGEE. V dropped 3 bases and J dropped 1 base, with 8 bases sitting between them. The CDR3 nucleotides read TGTGCCAGCAGCGAGACAGGTTCTGGAAACACCATATATTTT. It translates to CASSETGSGNTIYF.

The chain recombines TRBV4-1 with TRBJ2-6; D call uncertain. The ends were cut back, 1 base at V and 2 bases at J, with 9 bases in the middle. Germline V gene lookup returns CDR1 MGHRA and CDR2 YSYEKL. The CDR3 is 16 amino acids. The CDR3 loop is CASSQVLQPGANVLTF. CDR3 nucleotide sequence: TGCGCCAGCAGCCAAGTCCTACAACCTGGGGCCAACGTCCTGACTTTC.

The V gene is TRBV19, the J gene TRBJ1-1; 10 bases are shared with TRBD1. The CDR3 consists of 18 residues. Per the germline V gene, CDR1 is LNHDA and CDR2 is SQIVND (reference sequence). V lost 6 bases to trimming and J lost 0 bases; unmatched junction nucleotides: 13. The CDR3 nucleotides read TGTGCCAGTAGCAACTGGGGACCGACAGGGGGCATGAACACTGAAGCTTTCTTT. Translation gives CASSNWGPTGGMNTEAFF.

The chain recombines TRBV6-6 with TRBJ2-7; D might be TRBD1 or TRBD2, each matching 6 bases. Trimming removed 6 bases at V and 3 bases at J, with 18 bases between. The CDR3 spans 15 residues. CDR1 MNHNY and CDR2 SVGAGI come from the germline V gene (reference sequence). The CDR3 coding sequence is TGTGCCAGCAGCAGAACGGGGGCGGAAAGCTACGAGCAGTACTTC. Its translation is CASSRTGAESYEQYF.

J is TRBJ2-5 and V is TRBV7-3; the match to TRBD2 covers 12 bases. Per germline, CDR1 SGHTA and CDR2 FQGTGA. The J segment lost 5 bases and the V segment lost 3 bases, leaving 10 bases of the junction unmatched. This CDR3 has 17 amino acids. The DNA of the CDR3 is TGTGCCAGCAGCTTTCTCGCTAGCGGGAGGGCGTGGGAGACCCAGTACTTC. Translation: CASSFLASGRAWETQYF.